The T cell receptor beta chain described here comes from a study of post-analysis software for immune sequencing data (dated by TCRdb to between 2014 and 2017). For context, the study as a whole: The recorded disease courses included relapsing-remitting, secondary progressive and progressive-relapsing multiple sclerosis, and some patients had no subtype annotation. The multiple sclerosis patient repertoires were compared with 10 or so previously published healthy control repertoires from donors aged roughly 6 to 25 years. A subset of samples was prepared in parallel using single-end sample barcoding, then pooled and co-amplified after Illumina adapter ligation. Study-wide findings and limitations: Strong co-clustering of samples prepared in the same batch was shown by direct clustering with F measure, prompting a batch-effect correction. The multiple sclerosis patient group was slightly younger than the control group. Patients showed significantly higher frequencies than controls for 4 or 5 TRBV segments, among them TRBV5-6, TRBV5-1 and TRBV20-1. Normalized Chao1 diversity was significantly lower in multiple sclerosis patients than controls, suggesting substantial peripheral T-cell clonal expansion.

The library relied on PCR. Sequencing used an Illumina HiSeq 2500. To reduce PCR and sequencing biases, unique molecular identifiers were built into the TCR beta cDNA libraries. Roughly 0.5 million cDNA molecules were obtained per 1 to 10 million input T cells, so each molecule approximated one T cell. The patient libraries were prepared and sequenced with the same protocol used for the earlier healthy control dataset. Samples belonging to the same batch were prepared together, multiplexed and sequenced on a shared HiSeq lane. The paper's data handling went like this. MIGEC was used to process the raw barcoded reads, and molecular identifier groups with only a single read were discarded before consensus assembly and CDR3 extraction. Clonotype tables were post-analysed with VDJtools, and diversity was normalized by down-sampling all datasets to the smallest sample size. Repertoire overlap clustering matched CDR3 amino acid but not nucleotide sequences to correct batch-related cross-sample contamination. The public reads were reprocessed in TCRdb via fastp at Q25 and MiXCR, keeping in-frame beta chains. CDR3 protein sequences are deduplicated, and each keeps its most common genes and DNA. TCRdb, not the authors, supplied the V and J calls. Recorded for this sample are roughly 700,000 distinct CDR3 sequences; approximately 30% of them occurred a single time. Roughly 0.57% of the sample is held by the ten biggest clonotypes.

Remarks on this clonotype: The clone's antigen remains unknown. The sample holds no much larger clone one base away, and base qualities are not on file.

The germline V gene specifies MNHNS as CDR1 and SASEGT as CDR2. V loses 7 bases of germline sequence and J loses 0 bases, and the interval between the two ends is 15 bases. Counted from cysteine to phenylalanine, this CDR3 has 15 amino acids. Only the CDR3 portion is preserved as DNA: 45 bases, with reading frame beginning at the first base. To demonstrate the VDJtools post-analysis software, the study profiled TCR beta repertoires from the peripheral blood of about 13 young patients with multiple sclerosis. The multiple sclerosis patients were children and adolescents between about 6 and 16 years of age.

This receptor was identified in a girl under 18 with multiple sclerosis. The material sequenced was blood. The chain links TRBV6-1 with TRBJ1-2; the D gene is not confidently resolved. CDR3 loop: CASTRSERPNYGYTF. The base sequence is TGTGCCAGCACCCGATCGGAGAGGCCTAACTATGGCTACACCTTC.